A single T cell receptor beta chain is shown here with its context. This sample stems from a study of blood T cell repertoires in COVID-19. Sequencing was performed with immunoSEQ multiplex PCR; in TCRdb, only in-frame clones are kept and a portion is missing. This sample yields 200,000 to 300,000 clones, of which roughly four fifths are seen a single time; roughly 2% belongs to the top ten. Germline values: CDR1 KGHSH, CDR2 LQKENI. This CDR3 is 16 amino acids long. V was cut by 4 bases and J by 0 bases, with 13 bases left in between. The rearrangement links TRBV18 to TRBJ2-1, with D possibly being TRBD2 (5 bases). The sequencing sample was made of peripheral blood. This TCR came from a man between 25 and 39 years old who had recovered from COVID-19. The CDR3 spells CASSLLPGSSYNEQFF. The CDR3 coding sequence is TGTGCCAGCTCACTCTTGCCGGGGAGCTCCTACAATGAGCAGTTCTTC. Full variable domain (missing parts from reference TRBV18 and TRBJ2-1): NAGVMQNPRHLVRRRGQEARLRCSPMKGHSHVYWYRQLPEEGLKFMVYLQKENIIDESGMPKERFSAEFPKEGPSILRIQQVVRGDSAAYFCASSLLPGSSYNEQFFGPGTRLTVL.